This TCR beta chain was identified during a study of cytomegalovirus exposure and HLA in healthy donors. Study findings and constraints: More clonal expansion characterized HLA-associated TCR beta chains than equally common others in a later analysis.

Vbeta (60) and Jbeta (13) primers were used in the PCR. Profiled with immunoSEQ multiplex PCR; TCRdb holds only in-frame clones, not every one. The repertoire holds about 200,000 clones, with approximately 11% as singletons. About this clone: Its matching antigen is unknown.

The V end was cut by 6 bases, the J end by 4 bases, with 16 bases between. There are 16 residues in the CDR3. Germline V gives CDR1 MNHEY, CDR2 SMNVEV (reference sequence). This sequence was found in a man in his fifties in good health and CMV-seropositive. The specimen sequenced was PBMCs. The chain joins TRBV27 to TRBJ1-6; no reliable D call. The CDR3: CASSLIGDPYNSPLHF. CDR3 nucleotide sequence: TGTGCCAGCAGCCTAATTGGAGATCCTTATAATTCACCCCTCCACTTT.